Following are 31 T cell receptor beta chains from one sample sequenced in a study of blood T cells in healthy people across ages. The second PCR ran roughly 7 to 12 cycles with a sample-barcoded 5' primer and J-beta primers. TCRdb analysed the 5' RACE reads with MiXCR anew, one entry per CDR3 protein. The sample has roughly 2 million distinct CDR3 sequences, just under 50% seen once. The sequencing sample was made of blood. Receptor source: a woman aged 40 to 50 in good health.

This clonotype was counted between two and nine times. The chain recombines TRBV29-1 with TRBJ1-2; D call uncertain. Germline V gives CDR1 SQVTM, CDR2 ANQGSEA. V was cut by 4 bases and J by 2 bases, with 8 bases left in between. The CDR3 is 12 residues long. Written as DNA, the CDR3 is TGCAGCGTTGGAACATCAAACTATGGCTACACCTTC. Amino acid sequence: CSVGTSNYGYTF.

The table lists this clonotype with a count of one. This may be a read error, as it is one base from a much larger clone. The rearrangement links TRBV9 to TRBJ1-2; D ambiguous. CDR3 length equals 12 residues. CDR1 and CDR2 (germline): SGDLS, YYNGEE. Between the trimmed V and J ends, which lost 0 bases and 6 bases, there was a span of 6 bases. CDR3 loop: CASSVENHGYTF. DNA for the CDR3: TGTGCCAGCAGCGTAGAGAACCATGGCTACACCTTC.

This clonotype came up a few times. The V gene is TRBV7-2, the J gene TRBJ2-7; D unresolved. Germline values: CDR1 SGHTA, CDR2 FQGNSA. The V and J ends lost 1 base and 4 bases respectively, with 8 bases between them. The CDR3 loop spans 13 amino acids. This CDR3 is CASSLVDGYEQYF. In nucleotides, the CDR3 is TGTGCCAGCAGCTTAGTGGACGGGTACGAGCAGTACTTC.

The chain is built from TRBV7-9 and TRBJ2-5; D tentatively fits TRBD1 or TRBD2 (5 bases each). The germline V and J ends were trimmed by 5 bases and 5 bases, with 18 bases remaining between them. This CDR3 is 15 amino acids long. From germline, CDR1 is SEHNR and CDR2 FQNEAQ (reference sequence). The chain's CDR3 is CASSPPRGGWETQYF. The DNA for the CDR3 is TGTGCCAGCAGCCCCCCCCGGGGCGGGTGGGAGACCCAGTACTTC.

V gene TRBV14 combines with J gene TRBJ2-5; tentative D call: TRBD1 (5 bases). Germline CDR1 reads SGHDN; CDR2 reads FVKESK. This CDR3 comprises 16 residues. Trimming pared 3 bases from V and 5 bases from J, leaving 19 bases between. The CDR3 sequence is CASSHLKNRLGETQYF. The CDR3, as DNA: TGTGCCAGCAGCCACCTAAAGAACAGGTTGGGGGAGACCCAGTACTTC.

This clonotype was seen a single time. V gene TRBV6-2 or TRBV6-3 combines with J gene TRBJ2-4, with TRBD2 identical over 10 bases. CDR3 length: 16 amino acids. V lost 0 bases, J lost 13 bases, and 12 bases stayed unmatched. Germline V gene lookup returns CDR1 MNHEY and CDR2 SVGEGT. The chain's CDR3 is CASSYSIERGGYGQYF. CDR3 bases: TGTGCCAGCAGTTACTCGATCGAGCGGGGGGGATACGGGCAGTACTTC.

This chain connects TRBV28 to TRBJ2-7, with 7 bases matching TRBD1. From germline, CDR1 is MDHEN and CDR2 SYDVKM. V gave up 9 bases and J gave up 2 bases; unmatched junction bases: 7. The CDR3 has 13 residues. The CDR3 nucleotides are TGTGCCAGTCGGACAGGAAAGGCCTACGAGCAGTACTTC. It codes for CASRTGKAYEQYF.

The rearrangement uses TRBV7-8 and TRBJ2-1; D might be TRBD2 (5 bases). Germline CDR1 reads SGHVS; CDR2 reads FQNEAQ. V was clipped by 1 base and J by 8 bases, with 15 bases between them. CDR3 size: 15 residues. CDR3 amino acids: CASSLEPSFSDEQFF. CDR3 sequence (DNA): TGTGCCAGCAGCTTAGAACCTAGCTTTTCCGATGAGCAGTTCTTC.

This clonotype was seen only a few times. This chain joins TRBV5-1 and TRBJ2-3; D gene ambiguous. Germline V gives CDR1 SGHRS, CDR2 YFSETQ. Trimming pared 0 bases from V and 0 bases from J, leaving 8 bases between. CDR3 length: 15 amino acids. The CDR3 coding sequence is TGCGCCAGCAGCTTGGTTCCGGATAGCACAGATACGCAGTATTTT. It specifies CASSLVPDSTDTQYF.

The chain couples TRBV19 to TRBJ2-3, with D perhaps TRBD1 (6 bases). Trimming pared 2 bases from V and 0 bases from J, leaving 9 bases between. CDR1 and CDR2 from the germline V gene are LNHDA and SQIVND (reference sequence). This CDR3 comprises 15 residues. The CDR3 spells CASSIPRGSTDTQYF. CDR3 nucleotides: TGTGCCAGTAGTATACCCAGGGGAAGCACAGATACGCAGTATTTT.

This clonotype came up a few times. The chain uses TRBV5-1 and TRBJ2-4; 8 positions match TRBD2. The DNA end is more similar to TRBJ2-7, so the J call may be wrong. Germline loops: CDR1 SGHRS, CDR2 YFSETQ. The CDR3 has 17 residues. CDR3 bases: TGCGCCAGCAGCTCAGCCGGACTAGAGCGGGGGAGCTACGAGCAGTACTTC. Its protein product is CASSSAGLERGSYEQYF.

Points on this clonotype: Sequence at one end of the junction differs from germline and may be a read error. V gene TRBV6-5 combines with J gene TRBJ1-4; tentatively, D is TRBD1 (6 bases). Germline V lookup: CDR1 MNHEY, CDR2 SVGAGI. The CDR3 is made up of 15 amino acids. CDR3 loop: CVSRRVRKTGEKLFF. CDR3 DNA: TGTGTCAGCAGGCGAGTTAGGAAAACAGGGGAAAAACTGTTTTTT.

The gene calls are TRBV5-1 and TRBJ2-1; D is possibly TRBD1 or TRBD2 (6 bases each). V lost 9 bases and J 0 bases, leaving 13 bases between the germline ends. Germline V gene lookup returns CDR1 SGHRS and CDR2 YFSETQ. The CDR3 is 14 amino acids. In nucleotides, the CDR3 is TGCGCCACCACAGAGGGGGGCTCCTACAATGAGCAGTTCTTC. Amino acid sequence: CATTEGGSYNEQFF. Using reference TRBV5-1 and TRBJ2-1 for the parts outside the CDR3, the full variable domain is KAGVTQTPRYLIKTRGQQVTLSCSPISGHRSVSWYQQTPGQGLQFLFEYFSETQRNKGNFPGRFSGRQFSNSRSEMNVSTLELGDSALYLCATTEGGSYNEQFFGPGTRLTVL.

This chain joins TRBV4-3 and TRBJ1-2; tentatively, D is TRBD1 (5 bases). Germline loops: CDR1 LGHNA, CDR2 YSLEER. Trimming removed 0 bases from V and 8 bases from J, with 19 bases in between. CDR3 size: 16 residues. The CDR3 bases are TGCGCCAGCAGCCAAGAGGGCAGGGCGCTCCTGGGAGGCTACACCTTC. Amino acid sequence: CASSQEGRALLGGYTF.

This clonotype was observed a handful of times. The CDR3 region is CASSALAGASLGTDTQYF. CDR3 coding DNA: TGTGCCAGCAGCGCACTAGCGGGGGCCAGTTTGGGCACAGATACGCAGTATTTT. The chain employs TRBV12-3 or TRBV12-4 and TRBJ2-3; 11 bases line up with TRBD2. J gave up 1 base and V 6 bases, and 12 bases lay outside the gene matches. The CDR3 has 18 amino acids.

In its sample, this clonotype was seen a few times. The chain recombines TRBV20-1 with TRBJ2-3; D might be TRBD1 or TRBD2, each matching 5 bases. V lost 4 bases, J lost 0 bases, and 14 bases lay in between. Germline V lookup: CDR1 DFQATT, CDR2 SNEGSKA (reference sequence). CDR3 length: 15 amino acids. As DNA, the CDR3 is TGCAGTGCTAACTGGGGGATGGGAAGCACAGATACGCAGTATTTT. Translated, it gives CSANWGMGSTDTQYF.

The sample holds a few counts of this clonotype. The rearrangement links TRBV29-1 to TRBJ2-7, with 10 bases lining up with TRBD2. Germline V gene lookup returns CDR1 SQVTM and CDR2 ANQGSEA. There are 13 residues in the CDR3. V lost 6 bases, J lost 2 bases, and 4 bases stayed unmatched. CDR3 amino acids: CSVKLAGPYEQYF. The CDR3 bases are TGCAGCGTCAAACTAGCGGGACCCTACGAGCAGTACTTC.

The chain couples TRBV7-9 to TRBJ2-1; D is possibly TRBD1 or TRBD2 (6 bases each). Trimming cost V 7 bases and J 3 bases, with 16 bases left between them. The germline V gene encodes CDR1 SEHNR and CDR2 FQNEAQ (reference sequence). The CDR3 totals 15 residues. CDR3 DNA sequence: TGTGCCAGCACGCCGGGGGCCAGATACTACAATGAGCAGTTCTTC. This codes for CASTPGARYYNEQFF.

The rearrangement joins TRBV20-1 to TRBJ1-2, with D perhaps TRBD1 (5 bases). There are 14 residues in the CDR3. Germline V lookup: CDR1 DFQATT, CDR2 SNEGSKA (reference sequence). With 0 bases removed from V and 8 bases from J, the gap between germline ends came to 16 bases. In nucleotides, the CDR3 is TGCAGTGCTAGAGACCCCCTTCAGGGTCGCGGCTACACCTTC. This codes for CSARDPLQGRGYTF.

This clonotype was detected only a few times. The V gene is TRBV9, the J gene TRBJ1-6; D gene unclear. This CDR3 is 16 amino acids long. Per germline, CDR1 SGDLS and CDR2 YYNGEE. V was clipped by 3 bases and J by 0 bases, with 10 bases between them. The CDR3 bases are TGTGCCAGCAGCGCATCCTGGAGCTCCTATAATTCACCCCTCCACTTT. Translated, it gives CASSASWSSYNSPLHF. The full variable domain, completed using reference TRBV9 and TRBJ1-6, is DSGVTQTPKHLITATGQRVTLRCSPRSGDLSVYWYQQSLDQGLQFLIQYYNGEERAKGNILERFSAQQFPDLHSELNLSSLELGDSALYFCASSASWSSYNSPLHFGNGTRLTVT.

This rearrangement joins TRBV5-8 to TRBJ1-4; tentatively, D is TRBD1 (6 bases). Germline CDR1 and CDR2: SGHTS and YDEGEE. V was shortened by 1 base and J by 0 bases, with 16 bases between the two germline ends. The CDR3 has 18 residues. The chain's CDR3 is CASSLYLGRGATNEKLFF. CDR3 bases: TGTGCCAGCAGCTTGTATCTTGGCAGGGGAGCAACTAATGAAAAACTGTTTTTT.

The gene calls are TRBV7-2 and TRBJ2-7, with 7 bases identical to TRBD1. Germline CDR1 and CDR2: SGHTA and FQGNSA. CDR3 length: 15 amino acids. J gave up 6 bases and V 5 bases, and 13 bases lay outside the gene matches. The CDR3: CASSGSRDSWIEQYF. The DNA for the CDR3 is TGTGCCAGCAGCGGCTCCCGGGACAGCTGGATCGAGCAGTACTTC.

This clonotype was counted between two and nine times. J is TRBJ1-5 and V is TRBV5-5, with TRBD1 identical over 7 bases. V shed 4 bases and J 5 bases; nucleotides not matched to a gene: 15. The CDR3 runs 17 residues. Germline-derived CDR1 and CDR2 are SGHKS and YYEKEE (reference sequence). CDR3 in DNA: TGTGCCAGCAGCCCGTGGTTGGACAGGCTTGAGCATCAGCCCCAGCATTTT. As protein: CASSPWLDRLEHQPQHF. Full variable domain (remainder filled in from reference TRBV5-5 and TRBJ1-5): DAGVTQSPTHLIKTRGQQVTLRCSPISGHKSVSWYQQVLGQGPQFIFQYYEKEERGRGNFPDRFSARQFPNYSSELNVNALLLGDSALYLCASSPWLDRLEHQPQHFGDGTRLSIL.

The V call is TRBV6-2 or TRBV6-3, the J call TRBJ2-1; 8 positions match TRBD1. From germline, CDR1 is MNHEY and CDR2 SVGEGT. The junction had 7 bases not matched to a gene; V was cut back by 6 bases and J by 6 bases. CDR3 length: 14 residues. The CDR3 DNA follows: TGTGCCAGCAGGATGGACAGGGAAACCAATGAGCAGTTCTTC. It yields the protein CASRMDRETNEQFF.

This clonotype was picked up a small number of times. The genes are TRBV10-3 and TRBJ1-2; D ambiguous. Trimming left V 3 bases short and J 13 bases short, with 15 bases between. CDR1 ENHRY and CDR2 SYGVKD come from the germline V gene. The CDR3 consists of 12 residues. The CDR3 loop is CAISDTSASLTF. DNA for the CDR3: TGTGCCATCAGTGATACATCGGCCTCTCTCACCTTC.

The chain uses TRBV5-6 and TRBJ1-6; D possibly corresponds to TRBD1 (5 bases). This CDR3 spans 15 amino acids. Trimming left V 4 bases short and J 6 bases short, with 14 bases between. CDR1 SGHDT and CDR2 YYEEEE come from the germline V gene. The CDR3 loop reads CASSTGPLVNSPLHF. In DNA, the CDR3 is TGTGCCAGCAGCACGGGACCGCTCGTTAATTCACCCCTCCACTTT. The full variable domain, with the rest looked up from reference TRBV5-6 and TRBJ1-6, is DAGVTQSPTHLIKTRGQQVTLRCSPKSGHDTVSWYQQALGQGPQFIFQYYEEEERQRGNFPDRFSGHQFPNYSSELNVNALLLGDSALYLCASSTGPLVNSPLHFGNGTRLTVT.

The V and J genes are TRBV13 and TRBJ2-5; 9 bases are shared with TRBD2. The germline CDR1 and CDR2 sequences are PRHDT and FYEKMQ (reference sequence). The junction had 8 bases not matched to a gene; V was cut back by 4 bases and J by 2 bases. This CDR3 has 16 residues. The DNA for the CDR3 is TGTGCCAGCAGCTCGCTCCTGCGGGGGGGACAAGAGACCCAGTACTTC. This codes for CASSSLLRGGQETQYF.

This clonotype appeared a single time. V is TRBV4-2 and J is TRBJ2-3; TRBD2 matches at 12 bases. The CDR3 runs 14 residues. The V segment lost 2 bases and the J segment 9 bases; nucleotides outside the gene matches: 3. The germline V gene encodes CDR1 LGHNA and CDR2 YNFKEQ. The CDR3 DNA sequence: TGTGCCAGCAGCCAAAAACTAGCGGGGGGAACGCAGTATTTT. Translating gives CASSQKLAGGTQYF.

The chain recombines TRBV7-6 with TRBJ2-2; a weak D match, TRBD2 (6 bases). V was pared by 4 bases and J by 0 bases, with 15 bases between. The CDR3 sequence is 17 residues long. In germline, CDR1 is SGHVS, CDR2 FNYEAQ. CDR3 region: CASSSHRGTANTGELFF. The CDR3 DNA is TGTGCCAGCAGCTCGCACCGCGGGACGGCGAACACCGGGGAGCTGTTTTTT.

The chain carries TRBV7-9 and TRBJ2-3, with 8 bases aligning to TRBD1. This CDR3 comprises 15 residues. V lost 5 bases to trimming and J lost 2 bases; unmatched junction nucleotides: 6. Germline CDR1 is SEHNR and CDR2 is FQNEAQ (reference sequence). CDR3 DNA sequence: TGTGCCAGCAGCCCGAGGACAGGGTACACAGATACGCAGTATTTT. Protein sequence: CASSPRTGYTDTQYF.

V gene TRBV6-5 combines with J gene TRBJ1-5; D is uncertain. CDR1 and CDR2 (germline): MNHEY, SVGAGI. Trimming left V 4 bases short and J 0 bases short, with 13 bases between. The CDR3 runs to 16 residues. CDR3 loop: CASSSLRDFSNQPQHF. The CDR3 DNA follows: TGTGCCAGCAGTTCCCTCCGGGATTTTAGCAATCAGCCCCAGCATTTT.